The clone carrying this T cell receptor (beta chain) was observed a handful of times. Its antigen is still unknown. The data were taken from a study of CD8 T cells in ankylosing spondylitis. Findings and limits, study-wide: Matched ankylosing spondylitis synovial fluid reportedly showed significant enrichment of disease-linked clones. Those disease-linked clones were CD8+; they were also relatively rare in peripheral blood.

V was cut by 5 bases and J by 0 bases, with 19 bases left in between. The germline V gene encodes CDR1 SGHAT and CDR2 FQNNGV. This CDR3 is 17 amino acids long. Making use of molecular barcodes, quantitative 5'-RACE generated TCR beta libraries. TCRdb re-derived calls from the 5' RACE reads in MiXCR, one entry per CDR3 protein. The data contain approximately 340,000 distinct CDR3 sequences, 14% to 15% of them seen just once; the ten biggest clones take up 1.1%. The sample consisted of blood, either unsorted or a sorted T cell fraction (not recorded which). This TCR came from a male donor with ankylosing spondylitis or in good health (not recorded which). V and J are TRBV11-2 and TRBJ1-1, with unresolved D. Here the CDR3 reads CASSRSTALSMNTEAFF. The DNA for the CDR3 is TGTGCCAGCAGCCGATCGACGGCTTTAAGTATGAACACTGAAGCTTTCTTT.